These 28 T cell receptor beta chains were sequenced from one sample in a study of CD8+ T cells in alopecia areata. Documented treatment: oral pan-JAK inhibitor, 5-10 mg twice daily. After isolation, RNA underwent reverse transcription to generate cDNA as the sequencing template. TCRdb's table, derived via immunoSEQ multiplex PCR, lists solely in-frame clones and lacks some. The sample consists of 170,000 or so clones, 58% of them appearing once. Material: CD8+ T cells sorted from blood, obtained at week 24, from a patient treated with tofacitinib. The receptors derive from a human donor with alopecia areata.

This chain joins TRBV19 and TRBJ1-2, with 8 bases that match TRBD1. Per germline, CDR1 LNHDA and CDR2 SQIVND (reference sequence). The CDR3 is 12 amino acids. V dropped 10 bases and J dropped 4; count of bases not matched to a gene: 5. The DNA for the CDR3 is TGTGCCACCATGACAGGGGCCTATGGCTACACCTTC. This translates into CATMTGAYGYTF.

This clone was detected only once. CDR3 loop: CAWSGLNTEAFF. CDR3 nucleotides: TGTGCCTGGAGTGGGCTGAACACTGAAGCTTTCTTT. The rearrangement links TRBV30 to TRBJ1-1; no clear D. CDR1 and CDR2 from the germline V gene are GTSNPN and SVGIG (reference sequence). The CDR3 is 12 residues long. The V end lost 1 base, the J end lost 0 bases, and 3 bases lay between the germline ends.

A single count supports this clone. The V gene is TRBV30, the J gene TRBJ2-3, with D possibly being TRBD1 or TRBD2 (5 bases each). CDR1 is GTSNPN, CDR2 SVGIG, per germline (reference sequence). With 2 bases removed from V and 2 bases from J, the gap between germline ends came to 14 bases. This CDR3 has 15 residues. The CDR3 sequence: CAWSLEGPITDTQYF. CDR3 DNA sequence: TGTGCCTGGAGTTTAGAGGGACCCATCACAGATACGCAGTATTTT.

This clone has a single count. This chain links TRBV28 with TRBJ1-5, with D possibly TRBD1 on 6 matching bases. Germline CDR1 is MDHEN and CDR2 is SYDVKM. This CDR3 contains 14 residues. Trimming shortened V by 5 bases and J by 5 bases, and 13 bases separated the two germline ends. DNA of the CDR3: TGTGCCAGCAGTCCAGGACAGTTTGATCAGCCCCAGCATTTT. Its translation is CASSPGQFDQPQHF.

This clone was counted a few times. The genes are TRBV7-9 and TRBJ2-7, with 7 bases identical to TRBD1. Germline V lookup: CDR1 SEHNR, CDR2 FQNEAQ (reference sequence). V dropped 10 bases and J dropped 1; count of bases not matched to a gene: 13. The CDR3 sequence is 15 residues long. The CDR3 region has the DNA TGTGCCACCGCGGTGTACAGGGACAGATCCTACGAGCAGTACTTC. Amino acids: CATAVYRDRSYEQYF.

CDR3 DNA sequence: TGTGCCTGGAGTGTCGGGACAGGGGGCCTCTACGAGCAGTACTTC. It specifies CAWSVGTGGLYEQYF. The chain combines TRBV30 with TRBJ2-7, with 12 positions matching TRBD1. V lost 0 bases, J lost 3 bases, and 3 bases stayed unmatched. The germline V gene encodes CDR1 GTSNPN and CDR2 SVGIG (reference sequence). CDR3 length equals 15 residues.

The genes are TRBV25-1 and TRBJ2-2; D ambiguous. Between the trimmed V and J ends, which lost 3 bases and 0 bases, there was a span of 11 bases. The length of the CDR3 is 16 residues. Germline CDR1 MGHDK, CDR2 SYGVNS. CDR3 coding DNA: TGTGCCAGCAGTGACTCCAGAGAGACGAACACCGGGGAGCTGTTTTTT. Translating gives CASSDSRETNTGELFF.

The chain employs TRBV29-1 and TRBJ2-5; D perhaps matches TRBD1 (5 bases). Germline CDR1 is SQVTM and CDR2 is ANQGSEA. CDR3 length: 14 residues. V lost 7 bases to trimming and J lost 7 bases, with 22 bases between them. The CDR3 region is CSGVWQFYDRTQYF. In nucleotides, the CDR3 is TGCAGCGGGGTTTGGCAGTTCTACGACAGGACCCAGTACTTC. Full variable domain (outside the CDR3, taken from reference TRBV29-1 and TRBJ2-5): SAVISQKPSRDICQRGTSLTIQCQVDSQVTMMFWYRQQPGQSLTLIATANQGSEATYESGFVIDKFPISRPNLTFSTLTVSNMSPEDSSIYLCSGVWQFYDRTQYFGPGTRLLVL.

The chain joins TRBV27 to TRBJ1-2; D is perhaps TRBD1 (5 bases). V was cut by 3 bases and J by 13 bases, with 18 bases left in between. The CDR3 is made up of 13 amino acids. The germline gives CDR1 MNHEY, CDR2 SMNVEV (reference sequence). CDR3 protein: CASSLSQGRSLTF. For the CDR3, the DNA is TGTGCCAGCAGTTTGAGCCAGGGACGGTCGCTCACCTTC.

The table lists this clone with a few counts. The genes are TRBV13 and TRBJ2-2; 11 bases fit TRBD1. Germline CDR1 is PRHDT and CDR2 is FYEKMQ (reference sequence). V dropped 3 bases and J dropped 4; count of bases not matched to a gene: 4. This CDR3 region has 16 residues. CDR3 sequence: CASSFPGTGGTGELFF. The CDR3 nucleotides read TGTGCCAGCAGCTTTCCCGGGACAGGGGGCACCGGGGAGCTGTTTTTT.

In nucleotides, the CDR3 is TGCAGCGCTGGTGGAGGGTGGTCAGACGAGCAGTACTTC. Residues: CSAGGGWSDEQYF. The V gene is TRBV29-1, the J gene TRBJ2-7; D is possibly TRBD2 (6 bases). Between the trimmed V and J ends, which lost 7 bases and 5 bases, there was a span of 18 bases. Per germline, CDR1 SQVTM and CDR2 ANQGSEA. CDR3 length: 13 amino acids.

This clone was seen a few times. The J gene is TRBJ2-1, the V gene TRBV6-5, with TRBD2 identical over 9 bases. CDR3 length: 14 amino acids. V shed 1 base, J shed 6 bases, and the junction held 1 base outside the gene matches. The germline CDR1 and CDR2 sequences are MNHEY and SVGAGI. For the CDR3, the DNA is TGTGCCAGCAGTTACTTTAGCGGGGGCAATGAGCAGTTCTTC. Its translation: CASSYFSGGNEQFF.

The rearrangement links TRBV10-3 to TRBJ2-5; no clear D. Trimming took 6 bases from V and 5 from J, leaving 10 bases between them. The germline V gene has CDR1 ENHRY and CDR2 SYGVKD. The CDR3 consists of 12 residues. CDR3 residues: CAIRARDETQYF. CDR3 sequence (DNA): TGTGCCATCAGAGCTAGAGACGAGACCCAGTACTTC.

V and J are TRBV29-1 and TRBJ2-3; 7 bases are shared with TRBD2. CDR3 size: 9 residues. The ends lost 6 bases at V and 12 bases at J; junction bases unmatched: 3. Germline CDR1 and CDR2: SQVTM and ANQGSEA. The CDR3 loop reads CSVGGDQYF. Written as DNA, the CDR3 is TGCAGCGTGGGGGGGGACCAGTATTTT.

This clone was recorded a few times. The chain recombines TRBV9 with TRBJ2-5; 9 bases are shared with TRBD2. CDR1 and CDR2 (germline): SGDLS, YYNGEE. V shed 0 bases and J 4 bases; nucleotides not matched to a gene: 7. The CDR3 contains 16 residues. CDR3 residues: CASSVGGGGAGETQYF. As DNA, the CDR3 is TGTGCCAGCAGCGTAGGAGGCGGGGGGGCCGGAGAGACCCAGTACTTC.

This clone was seen only a few times. This rearrangement joins TRBV4-1 to TRBJ1-5; D unresolved. CDR1 is MGHRA, CDR2 YSYEKL, per germline. V lost 2 bases, J lost 2 bases, and 4 bases lay in between. The CDR3 length is 13 residues. DNA of the CDR3: TGCGCCAGCAGCCAACCAGGCAATCAGCCCCAGCATTTT. It specifies CASSQPGNQPQHF.

The chain couples TRBV27 to TRBJ2-1; 8 bases match TRBD1. Germline-derived CDR1 and CDR2 are MNHEY and SMNVEV (reference sequence). The CDR3 has 15 residues. Trimming removed 5 bases from V and 7 bases from J; junction bases left unmatched: 10. CDR3 DNA: TGTGCCAGCAGTCCCAGACAGGGGATGAGGAATGAGCAGTTCTTC. Amino acid sequence: CASSPRQGMRNEQFF.

The chain couples TRBV10-1 to TRBJ2-7, with D perhaps given as TRBD1 or TRBD2 (5 bases each). V was clipped by 2 bases and J by 0 bases, with 11 bases between them. Germline lookup yields CDR1 WNHNN and CDR2 SYGVQD (reference sequence). The CDR3 is 15 amino acids. This CDR3 is CASSEGTESSYEQYF. The DNA of the CDR3 is TGCGCCAGCAGTGAGGGGACCGAAAGCTCCTACGAGCAGTACTTC.

The V gene is TRBV29-1, the J gene TRBJ2-7, with D perhaps matching TRBD1 (6 bases). Deletions cut 2 bases from V and 0 bases from J, with 8 bases between. The CDR3 totals 13 residues. In germline, CDR1 is SQVTM, CDR2 ANQGSEA. The CDR3 reads CSVELGGSYEQYF. Written as DNA, the CDR3 is TGCAGCGTTGAACTAGGGGGCTCCTACGAGCAGTACTTC.

The chain combines TRBV6-5 with TRBJ2-7; D may be TRBD2 (6 bases). V lost 4 bases, J lost 5 bases, and 9 bases lay in between. This CDR3 has 12 amino acids. Germline V CDR1 and CDR2: MNHEY, SVGAGI. The CDR3 DNA sequence: TGTGCCAGCAGTTTTACGGGGGACGAGCAGTACTTC. Amino acid sequence: CASSFTGDEQYF.

V gene TRBV27 combines with J gene TRBJ2-3; 8 positions agree with TRBD1. Trimming took 8 bases from V and 3 from J; bases not matched to a gene: 13. Germline V gene lookup returns CDR1 MNHEY and CDR2 SMNVEV (reference sequence). The CDR3 has 16 residues. CDR3 protein: CASLDRVKHSTDTQYF. The CDR3 nucleotides are TGTGCCAGCCTGGACAGGGTAAAGCATTCGACAGATACGCAGTATTTT.

This clone was seen only once. The germline gene is not matched at one end of the junction; a read error may be the cause. J is TRBJ2-2 and V is TRBV7-7; TRBD1 might be the D (6 bases). The CDR3 length is 16 residues. Germline V lookup: CDR1 SSHAT, CDR2 FNYEAQ (reference sequence). The CDR3 DNA reads as TGTGCTAGCAGCAAAAGGGGACACACGAACACCGGGGAGCTGTTTTTT. This translates into CASSKRGHTNTGELFF.

This chain links TRBV7-2 with TRBJ1-1; 7 nucleotides align to TRBD1. CDR1 is SGHTA and CDR2 is FQGNSA in the germline V gene. The CDR3 spans 12 residues. The junction had 3 bases not matched to a gene; V was cut back by 6 bases and J by 5 bases. The CDR3 DNA follows: TGTGCCAGCAGACCAGGGGGGACTGAAGCTTTCTTT. It is translated as CASRPGGTEAFF. Filled out from reference TRBV7-2 and TRBJ1-1, the complete variable domain reads GAGVSQSPSNKVTEKGKDVELRCDPISGHTALYWYRQSLGQGLEFLIYFQGNSAPDKSGLPSDRFSAERTGGSVSTLTIQRTQQEDSAVYLCASRPGGTEAFFGQGTRLTVV.

The rearrangement links TRBV29-1 to TRBJ1-1, with 7 bases identical to TRBD1. Unmatched junction bases numbered 6, after V lost 7 bases and J lost 4 bases. CDR3 size: 12 residues. Germline lookup yields CDR1 SQVTM and CDR2 ANQGSEA. The CDR3 loop reads CSGSDRVTEAFF. The CDR3 region has the DNA TGCAGCGGGTCAGACAGGGTCACTGAAGCTTTCTTT.

In this sample, this clone turned up a few times. The chain joins TRBV25-1 to TRBJ2-7; D remains ambiguous. The CDR3 is made up of 10 amino acids. Germline values: CDR1 MGHDK, CDR2 SYGVNS. V was trimmed by 8 bases and J by 2 bases, leaving 4 bases between them. The DNA for the CDR3 is TGTGCCAGCGGGGCCTACGAGCAGTACTTC. Translating gives CASGAYEQYF.

J is TRBJ2-1 and V is TRBV5-1; D is perhaps TRBD1 (5 bases). Germline V lookup: CDR1 SGHRS, CDR2 YFSETQ. Trimming took off 0 bases at V and 6 bases at J, with 10 bases between the two ends. The CDR3 has 14 amino acids. The CDR3 nucleotides are TGCGCCAGCAGCTTGGGGGCAGGGCGCAATGAGCAGTTCTTC. Encoded protein: CASSLGAGRNEQFF.

Of note for this clone: The junction shows a germline mismatch at one end, possibly a read error. The rearrangement uses TRBV7-2 and TRBJ1-4; D is undetermined. Germline V CDR1 and CDR2: SGHTA, FQGNSA. CDR3 length: 14 residues. In DNA form, the CDR3 reads TGTGCCAGCAGCTTAACATCAGTTAGGGAAAAACTATTTTTT. Translating it yields CASSLTSVREKLFF.

V gene TRBV6-6 combines with J gene TRBJ1-5; 7 bases fit TRBD1. Germline V CDR1 and CDR2: MNHNY, SVGAGI (reference sequence). The CDR3 length is 12 residues. After removal of 4 bases from V and 7 bases from J, the junction contained 1 base not matched to a gene. In nucleotides, the CDR3 is TGTGCCAGCAGTTCCAGGGGGCAGCCCCAGCATTTT. Protein: CASSSRGQPQHF.